The 17 T cell receptor beta chains given below trace back to one sample, sequenced in a study of blood T cell repertoires in COVID-19. Sequenced by immunoSEQ multiplex PCR; TCRdb stores in-frame clones only, minus some. The sample lists 70,000 to 95,000 clones, around 89% seen once, with approximately 4.8% in the top ten. The sequencing input was peripheral blood. The receptors here all came from an elderly woman with active COVID-19.

The chain links TRBV28 to TRBJ2-7; 7 nucleotides agree with TRBD2. The CDR3 has 16 residues. Germline trimming cut 6 bases from V and 2 bases from J; bases unmatched to any gene: 13. Germline V CDR1 and CDR2: MDHEN, SYDVKM. CDR3 bases: TGTGCCAGCAGGGGACCAGCGGGGTACTATCCCTACGAGCAGTACTTC. It yields the protein CASRGPAGYYPYEQYF. Drawing the rest from reference TRBV28 and TRBJ2-7, the complete variable domain is DVKVTQSSRYLVKRTGEKVFLECVQDMDHENMFWYRQDPGLGLRLIYFSYDVKMKEKGDIPEGYSVSREKKERFSLILESASTNQTSMYLCASRGPAGYYPYEQYFGPGTRLTVT.

The rearrangement joins TRBV6-4 to TRBJ2-7; D is possibly TRBD2 (6 bases). Germline CDR1 is MRHNA and CDR2 is SNTAGT. This CDR3 region has 13 residues. V gave up 5 bases and J gave up 5 bases, with 13 bases separating them. This CDR3 reads CASSPAGGDEQYF. Here the CDR3 DNA reads TGTGCCAGCAGTCCAGCGGGTGGCGACGAGCAGTACTTC.

The CDR3 DNA follows: TGCGCCAGCAGCCGAAATACAGGGGAGACTAATGAAAAACTGTTTTTT. Its translation: CASSRNTGETNEKLFF. The chain links TRBV5-1 to TRBJ1-4; 7 nucleotides line up with TRBD1. The germline V gene has CDR1 SGHRS and CDR2 YFSETQ. Trimming at V came to 4 bases and at J to 2 bases, leaving 8 bases not matched to a gene. The CDR3 covers 16 residues.

J is TRBJ2-7 and V is TRBV4-3; TRBD2 might be the D (5 bases). The germline V and J ends were trimmed by 5 bases and 3 bases, with 14 bases remaining between them. The CDR3 spans 14 residues. Germline-derived CDR1 and CDR2 are LGHNA and YSLEER. The CDR3 protein is CASSIRTGYYEQYF. In nucleotides, the CDR3 is TGCGCCAGCAGCATCAGGACTGGCTACTACGAGCAGTACTTC.

The rearrangement links TRBV6-2 or TRBV6-3 to TRBJ1-2, with 9 bases matching TRBD1. CDR3 length equals 15 residues. Germline assignment: CDR1 MNHEY and CDR2 SVGEGT. The trim removed 5 bases at V and 5 bases at J, leaving 9 bases unmatched. The CDR3 loop reads CASSTDRTGAYGYTF. In nucleotides, the CDR3 is TGTGCCAGCAGTACAGACCGGACAGGGGCGTATGGCTACACCTTC.

A single count supports this clone. The chain has TRBV9 and TRBJ2-7; 9 bases line up with TRBD1. Germline trimming cut 3 bases from V and 6 bases from J; bases unmatched to any gene: 4. This CDR3 is 13 amino acids long. Germline CDR1 is SGDLS and CDR2 is YYNGEE. The CDR3 sequence: CASSAGTGTEQYF. In DNA form, the CDR3 reads TGTGCCAGCAGCGCCGGGACAGGGACCGAGCAGTACTTC.

The chain combines TRBV28 with TRBJ2-5; 8 bases align to TRBD1. The germline V gene encodes CDR1 MDHEN and CDR2 SYDVKM. This CDR3 contains 14 residues. V shed 7 bases, J shed 0 bases, and the junction held 4 bases outside the gene matches. The CDR3 DNA sequence: TGTGCCAGCACAGGGGGCACGTACCAAGAGACCCAGTACTTC. It yields the protein CASTGGTYQETQYF.

The rearrangement uses TRBV28 and TRBJ2-1, with TRBD2 matching over 8 bases. V was clipped by 5 bases and J by 5 bases; unmatched bases: 5. Germline V CDR1 and CDR2: MDHEN, SYDVKM. This CDR3 has 14 amino acids. Here the CDR3 DNA reads TGTGCCAGCAGTCTAATAGCGGGAAACAATGAGCAGTTCTTC. Translation: CASSLIAGNNEQFF.

The J gene is TRBJ1-1, the V gene TRBV30; 7 bases are shared with TRBD1. Germline CDR1 reads GTSNPN; CDR2 reads SVGIG (reference sequence). After removal of 1 base from V and 5 bases from J, the junction contained 7 bases not matched to a gene. The CDR3 covers 14 residues. CDR3: CAWSGKGARTEAFF. The DNA of the CDR3 is TGTGCCTGGAGTGGTAAGGGGGCGAGGACTGAAGCTTTCTTT.

The chain couples TRBV5-1 to TRBJ2-5; 14 bases fit TRBD2. The germline gives CDR1 SGHRS, CDR2 YFSETQ. This CDR3 region has 16 residues. Trimming at V came to 4 bases and at J to 5 bases, leaving 7 bases not matched to a gene. CDR3 coding DNA: TGCGCCAGCAGCCTGGGACTAGCGGGGGTCGGGGAGACCCAGTACTTC. Amino acids: CASSLGLAGVGETQYF.

The V and J genes are TRBV7-8 and TRBJ2-7; 7 positions match TRBD2. Losses at the gene ends were 1 base for V and 0 bases for J; bases not matched to a gene: 18. This CDR3 spans 20 amino acids. The germline V gene has CDR1 SGHVS and CDR2 FQNEAQ. The CDR3 spells CASSLGVGREKEKGSYEQYF. Here the CDR3 DNA reads TGTGCCAGCAGCTTAGGGGTCGGGCGGGAGAAAGAAAAGGGCTCCTACGAGCAGTACTTC.

This chain uses TRBV7-2 with TRBJ1-1; 7 bases map to TRBD1. The germline gives CDR1 SGHTA, CDR2 FQGNSA. The trim removed 4 bases at V and 7 bases at J, leaving 3 bases unmatched. CDR3 length equals 12 residues. The DNA of the CDR3 is TGTGCCAGCAGCTCCGGACAGGATGAAGCTTTCTTT. Encoded protein: CASSSGQDEAFF.

The chain joins TRBV11-1 to TRBJ2-7; 13 bases are shared with TRBD2. The CDR3 extends over 14 amino acids. Germline V CDR1 and CDR2: SGHAT, FQDESV (reference sequence). V gave up 6 bases and J gave up 3 bases; unmatched junction bases: 2. The CDR3 spells CASRWTSGSYEQYF. In nucleotides, the CDR3 is TGTGCCAGCAGATGGACTAGCGGGAGCTACGAGCAGTACTTC.

The chain joins TRBV6-5 to TRBJ1-3, with D hard to call. Trimming took off 2 bases at V and 10 bases at J, with 21 bases between the two ends. The germline V gene encodes CDR1 MNHEY and CDR2 SVGAGI. This CDR3 has 16 amino acids. CDR3 bases: TGTGCCAGCAGTTACACGACCGACAATGCAAAGCAGACCATATATTTT. Translation gives CASSYTTDNAKQTIYF.

The rearrangement links TRBV2 to TRBJ2-3, with 7 bases lining up with TRBD2. The CDR3 length is 12 residues. Germline assignment: CDR1 SNHLY and CDR2 FYNNEI. Trimming took 6 bases from V and 6 from J; bases not matched to a gene: 3. CDR3 DNA sequence: TGTGCCAGCAGGACGCGGGGGGATACGCAGTATTTT. The encoded protein is CASRTRGDTQYF.

The chain employs TRBV2 and TRBJ2-3, with TRBD2 matching over 13 bases. The CDR3 loop spans 17 amino acids. V was clipped by 2 bases and J by 2 bases; unmatched bases: 4. Germline CDR1 reads SNHLY; CDR2 reads FYNNEI. CDR3 DNA: TGTGCCAGCAGTGAAATGGGACTAGCGGGATCCACAGATACGCAGTATTTT. Translating gives CASSEMGLAGSTDTQYF.

The CDR3: CASSVAGGPITDTQYF. As DNA, the CDR3 is TGTGCCAGCAGTGTAGCGGGAGGGCCGATCACAGATACGCAGTATTTT. The chain combines TRBV27 with TRBJ2-3, with TRBD2 identical over 11 bases. Germline CDR1 MNHEY, CDR2 SMNVEV (reference sequence). V was pared by 5 bases and J by 2 bases, with 6 bases of the junction left unmatched. The CDR3 consists of 16 residues.